The 23 T cell receptor beta chains given below trace back to one sample, sequenced in a study of cytomegalovirus exposure and HLA in healthy donors. Researchers ran the PCR with 60 Vbeta and 13 Jbeta primers. Clones were sequenced by immunoSEQ multiplex PCR, and TCRdb holds only the in-frame ones, with some missing. The sample lists around 150,000 clones; 65% to 85% were seen once. Sequencing was carried out using PBMCs. The receptors derive from a woman younger than 30 in good health and CMV-seronegative.

The V call is TRBV7-6, the J call TRBJ2-2; 8 nucleotides align to TRBD1. CDR3 size: 17 residues. V trimming: 5 bases; J trimming: 3 bases; junction bases outside the gene matches: 11. Looked up from germline, CDR1 is SGHVS and CDR2 is FNYEAQ. CDR3 region: CASSEGPGQGYTGELFF. CDR3 nucleotide sequence: TGTGCCAGCAGCGAGGGCCCCGGACAGGGTTACACCGGGGAGCTGTTTTTT.

In DNA form, the CDR3 reads TGCGCCAGCAGCTTGGGGCCGGGGGGTCAAGAGACCCAGTACTTC. Translation gives CASSLGPGGQETQYF. The genes are TRBV5-1 and TRBJ2-5, with 7 bases lining up with TRBD2. Germline CDR1 reads SGHRS; CDR2 reads YFSETQ. Trimming at V came to 0 bases and at J to 2 bases, leaving 4 bases not matched to a gene. The CDR3 extends over 15 amino acids. The complete variable domain, with remaining parts taken from reference TRBV5-1 and TRBJ2-5, reads KAGVTQTPRYLIKTRGQQVTLSCSPISGHRSVSWYQQTPGQGLQFLFEYFSETQRNKGNFPGRFSGRQFSNSRSEMNVSTLELGDSALYLCASSLGPGGQETQYFGPGTRLLVL.

This clone was seen a handful of times. The rearrangement links TRBV6-1 to TRBJ2-7; D remains ambiguous. The germline CDR1 and CDR2 sequences are MNHNS and SASEGT. The V gene lost 9 bases and the J gene lost 0 bases, with 18 bases spanning the gap. This CDR3 has 15 amino acids. This CDR3 reads CASKLTSSNSYEQYF. For the CDR3, the DNA is TGTGCCAGTAAATTAACGAGTTCAAACTCCTACGAGCAGTACTTC.

The chain carries TRBV2 and TRBJ1-4; 11 bases are shared with TRBD1. This CDR3 contains 15 residues. Germline trimming cut 6 bases from V and 1 base from J; bases unmatched to any gene: 1. Germline V CDR1 and CDR2: SNHLY, FYNNEI. CDR3 sequence: CASRGQGVTNEKLFF. As DNA, the CDR3 is TGTGCCAGCAGGGGACAGGGGGTAACTAATGAAAAACTGTTTTTT.

This clone has just a few counts. This chain connects TRBV9 to TRBJ1-4; D not certain. The CDR3 consists of 15 residues. Trimming cost V 4 bases and J 0 bases, with 10 bases left between them. Germline V lookup: CDR1 SGDLS, CDR2 YYNGEE. The CDR3 region is CASSPMPATNEKLFF. Written as DNA, the CDR3 is TGTGCCAGCAGCCCAATGCCAGCAACTAATGAAAAACTGTTTTTT.

V gene TRBV6-1 combines with J gene TRBJ2-3; 7 nucleotides match TRBD2. This CDR3 contains 13 residues. Germline assignment: CDR1 MNHNS and CDR2 SASEGT. V lost 6 bases, J lost 2 bases, and 2 bases stayed unmatched. CDR3: CASRSGDTDTQYF. CDR3 nucleotides: TGTGCCAGCAGGAGCGGGGACACAGATACGCAGTATTTT.

The chain couples TRBV11-2 to TRBJ2-7; maybe TRBD1 (5 bases). V was shortened by 5 bases and J by 4 bases, with 15 bases between the two germline ends. CDR3 length: 14 residues. CDR1 is SGHAT and CDR2 is FQNNGV in the germline V gene. CDR3 region: CASSPRASRYEQYF. The CDR3 DNA follows: TGTGCCAGCAGCCCCAGGGCCAGCAGATACGAGCAGTACTTC.

This chain connects TRBV5-1 to TRBJ1-4, with 7 bases fitting TRBD1. Germline CDR1 is SGHRS and CDR2 is YFSETQ. V was clipped by 3 bases and J by 5 bases; unmatched bases: 7. This CDR3 contains 15 residues. The CDR3 loop reads CASSSAGTENEKLFF. The CDR3 nucleotides are TGCGCCAGCAGCTCGGCCGGGACAGAAAATGAAAAACTGTTTTTT.

CDR3 in DNA: TGTGCCAGCTCCCCCGACACCTTGAACACTGAAGCTTTCTTT. Residues: CASSPDTLNTEAFF. V usage is TRBV18 and J usage is TRBJ1-1, with D unclear. Deletions cut 6 bases from V and 0 bases from J, with 11 bases between. There are 14 residues in the CDR3. CDR1 KGHSH and CDR2 LQKENI come from the germline V gene.

V usage is TRBV4-1 and J usage is TRBJ2-3; no reliable D call. Between the trimmed V and J ends, which lost 4 bases and 4 bases, there was a span of 9 bases. The CDR3 sequence is 13 residues long. Germline assignment: CDR1 MGHRA and CDR2 YSYEKL. CDR3 region: CASSRYQADTQYF. CDR3 nucleotides: TGCGCCAGCAGCCGATACCAGGCAGATACGCAGTATTTT.

In the case of this clone: Other DNA sequences of this sample code for an identical CDR3. V usage is TRBV15 and J usage is TRBJ1-3, with D unclear. CDR3 length equals 14 residues. V was pared by 0 bases and J by 0 bases, with 3 bases between. In germline, CDR1 is LNHNV, CDR2 YYDKDF (reference sequence). In DNA, the CDR3 is TGTGCCACCAGCAGAGACAGCTCTGGAAACACCATATATTTT. It encodes CATSRDSSGNTIYF.

The chain combines TRBV6-6 with TRBJ1-5; D is perhaps TRBD1 (5 bases). Germline V gene sequence: CDR1 MNHNY, CDR2 SVGAGI (reference sequence). V dropped 9 bases and J dropped 0 bases, with 9 bases sitting between them. The CDR3 extends over 13 amino acids. Here the CDR3 reads CASRQYSNQPQHF. CDR3 nucleotide sequence: TGTGCCAGTCGACAGTATAGCAATCAGCCCCAGCATTTT.

The rearrangement joins TRBV19 to TRBJ2-6; D remains unclear. From germline, CDR1 is LNHDA and CDR2 SQIVND (reference sequence). Trimming pared 9 bases from V and 0 bases from J, leaving 15 bases between. The CDR3 is made up of 16 amino acids. CDR3 sequence: CASTNLLASGANVLTF. The CDR3 DNA is TGTGCCAGCACGAACCTCTTGGCCTCTGGGGCCAACGTCCTGACTTTC.

The count of this clone is one. The rearrangement joins TRBV5-1 to TRBJ2-1; 7 bases align to TRBD1. Germline V gene lookup returns CDR1 SGHRS and CDR2 YFSETQ. This CDR3 region has 14 residues. Trimming at V came to 6 bases and at J to 6 bases, leaving 9 bases not matched to a gene. For the CDR3, the DNA is TGCGCCAGCACAACCGGGACAGTGGTCAATGAGCAGTTCTTC. Residues: CASTTGTVVNEQFF.

The chain carries TRBV15 and TRBJ2-4, with 8 nucleotides matching TRBD2. The CDR3 loop spans 18 amino acids. The trim removed 0 bases at V and 3 bases at J, leaving 10 bases unmatched. Germline lookup yields CDR1 LNHNV and CDR2 YYDKDF (reference sequence). The CDR3, as DNA: TGTGCCACCAGCAGAGAGGGGAGGGCGGGGGGATTCAAAAACATTCAGTACTTC. Protein sequence: CATSREGRAGGFKNIQYF.

A single count supports this clone. The rearrangement joins TRBV30 to TRBJ2-5; 8 bases map to TRBD2. This CDR3 comprises 13 residues. Germline values: CDR1 GTSNPN, CDR2 SVGIG (reference sequence). The J segment lost 5 bases and the V segment lost 7 bases, leaving 9 bases of the junction unmatched. The DNA for the CDR3 is TGTGCCTATCGGGGGGGGCAGGGTGAGACCCAGTACTTC. Amino acid sequence: CAYRGGQGETQYF.

This clone appeared once. V is TRBV29-1 and J is TRBJ1-1; no clear D gene. The germline V gene encodes CDR1 SQVTM and CDR2 ANQGSEA. This CDR3 has 11 residues. V gave up 7 bases and J gave up 7 bases, with 13 bases separating them. The CDR3 reads CSGKMGLEAFF. The CDR3 DNA reads TGCAGCGGTAAGATGGGCCTTGAAGCTTTCTTT.

This chain joins TRBV5-5 and TRBJ1-5; the D is unclear. The CDR3 is 15 residues long. The V end lost 3 bases, the J end lost 1 base, and 11 bases lay between the germline ends. Germline V gene lookup returns CDR1 SGHKS and CDR2 YYEKEE (reference sequence). The CDR3 sequence is CASSSAGISNQPQHF. The CDR3 coding sequence is TGTGCCAGCAGCTCTGCGGGTATCAGCAATCAGCCCCAGCATTTT.

About this clone: A junction end diverges from the germline sequence, so it may reflect a read error. V is TRBV28 and J is TRBJ2-1, with 13 positions matching TRBD2. CDR1 and CDR2 (germline): MDHEN, SYDVKM. This CDR3 region has 15 residues. The CDR3 protein is CTSRPAGLAGNEQFF. CDR3 DNA: TGTACCAGCAGGCCGGCGGGACTAGCGGGAAATGAGCAGTTCTTC.

The chain joins TRBV5-1 to TRBJ2-5; 10 bases are a match to TRBD1. Germline V gives CDR1 SGHRS, CDR2 YFSETQ. The CDR3 has 13 amino acids. Losses at the gene ends were 5 bases for V and 4 bases for J; bases not matched to a gene: 2. CDR3 in DNA: TGCGCCAGCAGGAGGGACAGGGGAGAGACCCAGTACTTC. It specifies CASRRDRGETQYF.

The chain links TRBV2 to TRBJ2-7, with D possibly being TRBD1 (6 bases). Per germline, CDR1 SNHLY and CDR2 FYNNEI. The CDR3 is 12 amino acids. V shed 8 bases and J shed 3 bases, with 11 bases lying between them. This chain's CDR3 is CASGKGHYEQYF. CDR3 nucleotide sequence: TGTGCCAGCGGTAAGGGACACTACGAGCAGTACTTC. The full variable domain, its missing parts supplied by reference TRBV2 and TRBJ2-7, is EPEVTQTPSHQVTQMGQEVILRCVPISNHLYFYWYRQILGQKVEFLVSFYNNEISEKSEIFDDQFSVERPDGSNFTLKIRSTKLEDSAMYFCASGKGHYEQYFGPGTRLTVT.

The V gene is TRBV9, the J gene TRBJ2-5; 8 nucleotides line up with TRBD2. CDR1 is SGDLS, CDR2 YYNGEE, per germline. The CDR3 spans 15 residues. The junction had 9 bases not matched to a gene; V was cut back by 4 bases and J by 4 bases. The DNA for the CDR3 is TGTGCCAGCAGCCCGGGACTAGTGGGCGGAGAGACCCAGTACTTC. Its protein is CASSPGLVGGETQYF.

The J gene is TRBJ1-4, the V gene TRBV5-1, with D hard to call. Trimming pared 0 bases from V and 2 bases from J, leaving 8 bases between. This CDR3 is 15 amino acids long. In germline, CDR1 is SGHRS, CDR2 YFSETQ. In DNA, the CDR3 is TGCGCCAGCAGCTTGGCGGGTGGGACTAATGAAAAACTGTTTTTT. It translates to CASSLAGGTNEKLFF.